Sequencing of this T cell receptor beta chain was carried out in a study of glioma-infiltrating T cells after dendritic cell vaccination. Study information: Glioblastoma patients came from Phase I and II dendritic cell vaccination trials. The vaccine used monocyte-derived dendritic cells pulsed overnight with autologous tumor lysate.

Notes on the study in general: Complete blood and tumor specimen sets were limited to few patients. Longer survival after dendritic cell vaccination followed higher pretreatment TIL content.

Method: immunoSEQ multiplex PCR; TCRdb's copy keeps in-frame clones and lacks some. The sample yields 75,000 to 100,000 clones, around 80% seen once. A remark on this clone: Its antigen is undetermined.

CDR1 and CDR2 from the germline V gene are MNHEY and SVGAGI. The CDR3 is made up of 15 amino acids. V lost 1 base to trimming and J lost 3 bases; unmatched junction nucleotides: 4. This specimen was blood, taken before dendritic cell vaccination. The receptor was isolated from a human donor with glioblastoma. The chain has TRBV6-5 and TRBJ2-7, with 9 positions matching TRBD2. This CDR3 reads CASSYFPTSGYEQYF. The DNA for the CDR3 is TGTGCCAGCAGTTACTTTCCGACTAGCGGCTACGAGCAGTACTTC.